One sample yielded the 27 T cell receptor beta chains listed below, sequenced in a study of PD-1 and CTLA-4 blockade in melanoma. Repertoires were generated with immunoSEQ multiplex PCR, while TCRdb's copy carries only in-frame clones and drops some. The sample has 20,000 to 25,000 clones, about 91% seen once. This material consisted of CD8+ T cells from peripheral blood, taken before anti-PD-1 treatment. These receptors came from a human donor with melanoma.

This chain uses TRBV7-9 with TRBJ2-7; maybe TRBD1 (6 bases). From germline, CDR1 is SEHNR and CDR2 FQNEAQ (reference sequence). The length of the CDR3 is 14 residues. Trimming shortened V by 2 bases and J by 2 bases, and 10 bases separated the two germline ends. The CDR3 is CASSLRTAPYEQYF. The CDR3 DNA reads TGTGCCAGCAGCTTAAGGACAGCACCCTACGAGCAGTACTTC.

The chain carries TRBV7-9 and TRBJ1-3; the D is unclear. This CDR3 region has 13 residues. Trimming shortened V by 11 bases and J by 0 bases, and 11 bases separated the two germline ends. The V gene's germline CDR1 is SEHNR and CDR2 FQNEAQ (reference sequence). The CDR3 loop reads CAGEPPSGNTIYF. The CDR3 bases are TGTGCCGGCGAACCCCCCTCTGGAAACACCATATATTTT. Full variable domain (remainder filled in from reference TRBV7-9 and TRBJ1-3): DTGVSQNPRHKITKRGQNVTFRCDPISEHNRLYWYRQTLGQGPEFLTYFQNEAQLEKSRLLSDRFSAERPKGSFSTLEIQRTEQGDSAMYLCAGEPPSGNTIYFGEGSWLTVV.

The chain has TRBV6-2 or TRBV6-3 and TRBJ2-2; no reliable D call. Trimming shortened V by 2 bases and J by 5 bases, and 18 bases separated the two germline ends. This CDR3 is built from 17 residues. The germline V gene encodes CDR1 MNHEY and CDR2 SVGEGT. DNA of the CDR3: TGTGCCAGCAGTTACAGTCCAGATGTTGGGCCAACCGGGGAGCTGTTTTTT. Protein: CASSYSPDVGPTGELFF.

The genes are TRBV2 and TRBJ1-1, with D possibly being TRBD1 (5 bases). The CDR3 extends over 13 amino acids. Between the trimmed V and J ends, which lost 3 bases and 3 bases, there was a span of 8 bases. Looked up from germline, CDR1 is SNHLY and CDR2 is FYNNEI. This CDR3 is CASSERGDTEAFF. In DNA, the CDR3 is TGTGCCAGCAGTGAGAGGGGAGACACTGAAGCTTTCTTT.

The CDR3 here is CASSTDRWSYNEQFF. CDR3 in DNA: TGTGCCAGCAGTACGGACAGGTGGTCCTACAATGAGCAGTTCTTC. The gene calls are TRBV6-2 or TRBV6-3 and TRBJ2-1, with 7 nucleotides matching TRBD1. The CDR3 length is 15 residues. The V gene end was trimmed by 5 bases and the J gene end by 1 base; junction bases not matched to a gene: 5. Germline V gene data show CDR1 as MNHEY and CDR2 as SVGEGT.

The rearrangement uses TRBV29-1 and TRBJ1-1; the D gene is possibly TRBD1 (6 bases). This CDR3 has 11 residues. Deletions cut 4 bases from V and 6 bases from J, with 9 bases between. Germline lookup yields CDR1 SQVTM and CDR2 ANQGSEA. In nucleotides, the CDR3 is TGCAGCGTTGCACAGGGAGCTGAAGCTTTCTTT. Encoded protein: CSVAQGAEAFF.

The gene calls are TRBV7-8 and TRBJ2-2, with 11 nucleotides matching TRBD2. This CDR3 has 15 residues. With V trimmed by 5 bases and J by 7 bases, 6 bases remained unmatched. Germline V gives CDR1 SGHVS, CDR2 FQNEAQ. The CDR3 coding sequence is TGTGCCAGCAGCCCTGGGACTAGCGGTGGCGGGGAGCTGTTTTTT. Protein sequence: CASSPGTSGGGELFF.

The CDR3 sequence: CASSDGGPNTEAFF. For the CDR3, the DNA is TGTGCCAGCAGTGATGGGGGCCCGAACACTGAAGCTTTCTTT. This rearrangement joins TRBV25-1 to TRBJ1-1, with a tentative D call TRBD1 (6 bases). Deletions cut 3 bases from V and 1 base from J, with 9 bases between. From germline, CDR1 is MGHDK and CDR2 SYGVNS. The CDR3 totals 14 residues.

The chain links TRBV28 to TRBJ1-2; D perhaps matches TRBD1 (6 bases). This CDR3 has 13 amino acids. V was clipped by 6 bases and J by 7 bases, with 15 bases between them. CDR1 and CDR2 (germline): MDHEN, SYDVKM. Here the CDR3 reads CASSPTGYSGYTF. Here the CDR3 DNA reads TGTGCCAGCAGCCCAACAGGGTACAGTGGCTACACCTTC.

J is TRBJ2-2 and V is TRBV27; D may be TRBD1 (6 bases). Looked up from germline, CDR1 is MNHEY and CDR2 is SMNVEV (reference sequence). The CDR3 contains 13 residues. V was shortened by 8 bases and J by 4 bases, with 11 bases between the two germline ends. The CDR3 sequence is CASLTGTTGELFF. The CDR3 nucleotides read TGTGCCAGCTTAACAGGGACCACCGGGGAGCTGTTTTTT.

The V and J genes are TRBV4-1 and TRBJ2-5; D remains unclear. CDR3 length: 13 amino acids. Deletions cut 0 bases from V and 5 bases from J, with 7 bases between. The germline V gene encodes CDR1 MGHRA and CDR2 YSYEKL. The CDR3 here is CASSQDLRETQYF. DNA for the CDR3: TGCGCCAGCAGCCAAGACCTGAGGGAGACCCAGTACTTC.

The chain uses TRBV6-4 and TRBJ1-5; no clear D. V was clipped by 9 bases and J by 9 bases, with 9 bases between them. This CDR3 spans 10 amino acids. Germline loops: CDR1 MRHNA, CDR2 SNTAGT. In nucleotides, the CDR3 is TGTGCCAGAAGGCCCAGGCCCCAGCATTTT. This sequence encodes CARRPRPQHF.

The chain combines TRBV4-1 with TRBJ1-1; unclear D gene. Germline V gives CDR1 MGHRA, CDR2 YSYEKL. V lost 2 bases and J 0 bases, leaving 10 bases between the germline ends. The CDR3 has 15 residues. The CDR3 nucleotides are TGCGCCAGCAGCCAATGGGTACAACTGAACACTGAAGCTTTCTTT. Translated, it gives CASSQWVQLNTEAFF.

The gene calls are TRBV25-1 and TRBJ2-1; the match to TRBD1 covers 11 bases. With V trimmed by 3 bases and J by 4 bases, 5 bases remained unmatched. CDR3 length equals 16 residues. Germline CDR1 and CDR2: MGHDK and SYGVNS. CDR3 nucleotide sequence: TGTGCCAGCAGTGATCCCGGGGACAGGGGGTACAATGAGCAGTTCTTC. Its protein is CASSDPGDRGYNEQFF. Together with reference TRBV25-1 and TRBJ2-1, the CDR3 gives the full variable domain: EADIYQTPRYLVIGTGKKITLECSQTMGHDKMYWYQQDPGMELHLIHYSYGVNSTEKGDLSSESTVSRIRTEHFPLTLESARPSHTSQYLCASSDPGDRGYNEQFFGPGTRLTVL.

V and J are TRBV5-5 and TRBJ1-5, with 7 bases identical to TRBD1. Germline CDR1 and CDR2: SGHKS and YYEKEE (reference sequence). V trimming: 4 bases; J trimming: 2 bases; junction bases outside the gene matches: 3. CDR3 length: 14 amino acids. CDR3 region: CASSAGQGNQPQHF. DNA of the CDR3: TGTGCCAGCAGCGCAGGACAGGGCAATCAGCCCCAGCATTTT.

V usage is TRBV6-5 and J usage is TRBJ2-7, with D perhaps matching TRBD1 (6 bases). The CDR3 spans 12 residues. Germline V gene sequence: CDR1 MNHEY, CDR2 SVGAGI. V lost 8 bases, J lost 2 bases, and 10 bases lay in between. The CDR3 DNA sequence: TGTGCCAGCGGGGGACAAACCTACGAGCAGTACTTC. Protein sequence: CASGGQTYEQYF.

The chain uses TRBV6-2 or TRBV6-3 and TRBJ2-3; 10 nucleotides agree with TRBD2. The CDR3 is 17 amino acids. Germline V gene lookup returns CDR1 MNHEY and CDR2 SVGEGT. The V segment lost 2 bases and the J segment 2 bases; nucleotides outside the gene matches: 7. CDR3 sequence reads: CASSYETSGLSTDTQYF. The CDR3 region has the DNA TGTGCCAGCAGTTACGAGACTAGCGGGTTATCCACAGATACGCAGTATTTT.

The genes are TRBV27 and TRBJ1-6, with a possible D match to TRBD1 (5 bases). The CDR3 has 18 residues. Germline V lookup: CDR1 MNHEY, CDR2 SMNVEV (reference sequence). Trimming shortened V by 3 bases and J by 6 bases, and 21 bases separated the two germline ends. The CDR3 is CASSLRGWEETSNSPLHF. CDR3 coding DNA: TGTGCCAGCAGTTTGAGGGGATGGGAAGAGACTAGTAATTCACCCCTCCACTTT.

CDR3 protein: CATATGYSNQPQHF. The CDR3 DNA follows: TGTGCCACCGCGACAGGTTATAGCAATCAGCCCCAGCATTTT. The chain carries TRBV15 and TRBJ1-5, with D tentatively TRBD1 (6 bases). Germline V gene lookup returns CDR1 LNHNV and CDR2 YYDKDF (reference sequence). With 8 bases removed from V and 0 bases from J, the gap between germline ends came to 11 bases. The CDR3 contains 14 residues. The entire variable domain, with the rest obtained from reference TRBV15 and TRBJ1-5, is as follows: DAMVIQNPRYQVTQFGKPVTLSCSQTLNHNVMYWYQQKSSQAPKLLFHYYDKDFNNEADTPDNFQSRRPNTSFCFLDIRSPGLGDTAMYLCATATGYSNQPQHFGDGTRLSIL.

The J gene is TRBJ2-1, the V gene TRBV30; D possibly matches TRBD1 or TRBD2 (5 bases each). The germline gives CDR1 GTSNPN, CDR2 SVGIG (reference sequence). The V and J ends lost 5 bases and 3 bases respectively, with 8 bases between them. The CDR3 is made up of 12 amino acids. The CDR3 bases are TGTGCCTGGGGGGCGGGCTACAATGAGCAGTTCTTC. Amino acids: CAWGAGYNEQFF.

The gene calls are TRBV7-7 and TRBJ2-6; TRBD1 matches 8 bases. The V segment lost 5 bases and the J segment 3 bases; nucleotides outside the gene matches: 3. This CDR3 is 15 amino acids long. CDR1 is SSHAT and CDR2 is FNYEAQ in the germline V gene (reference sequence). CDR3 DNA sequence: TGTGCCAGCAGCCTCGGGACAGGTGGGGCCAACGTCCTGACTTTC. This encodes CASSLGTGGANVLTF.

The chain links TRBV7-6 to TRBJ1-1; D gene ambiguous. The germline V gene has CDR1 SGHVS and CDR2 FNYEAQ. Trimming removed 5 bases from V and 2 bases from J, with 18 bases in between. The CDR3 totals 16 residues. The chain's CDR3 is CASSLTGRFSNTEAFF. CDR3 DNA sequence: TGTGCCAGCAGCCTTACCGGACGCTTCTCCAACACTGAAGCTTTCTTT.

CDR3: CASSLEAGVGGYGYTF. The DNA for the CDR3 is TGTGCCAGCAGCTTAGAGGCCGGGGTGGGCGGCTATGGCTACACCTTC. The rearrangement uses TRBV7-9 and TRBJ1-2; D unclear. The CDR3 spans 16 residues. Trimming took off 1 base at V and 4 bases at J, with 16 bases between the two ends. Germline V gene lookup returns CDR1 SEHNR and CDR2 FQNEAQ (reference sequence).

The V gene is TRBV30, the J gene TRBJ2-5; D uncertain. Germline values: CDR1 GTSNPN, CDR2 SVGIG (reference sequence). The CDR3 spans 10 residues. The V end was cut by 0 bases, the J end by 5 bases, with 1 base between. The CDR3 loop reads CAWSVETQYF. For the CDR3, the DNA is TGTGCCTGGAGTGTTGAGACCCAGTACTTC.

The V gene is TRBV5-6, the J gene TRBJ2-3, with D uncertain. V shed 2 bases and J shed 2 bases, with 9 bases lying between them. The CDR3 covers 14 residues. CDR1 and CDR2 (germline): SGHDT, YYEEEE. The CDR3 sequence: CASSFGQYTDTQYF. CDR3 nucleotide sequence: TGTGCCAGCAGCTTTGGGCAGTACACAGATACGCAGTATTTT.

The chain couples TRBV29-1 to TRBJ2-1, with D unclear. Per germline, CDR1 SQVTM and CDR2 ANQGSEA. CDR3 size: 14 residues. V was clipped by 1 base and J by 8 bases, with 15 bases between them. CDR3 region: CSVEGFGDPYEQFF. CDR3 DNA: TGCAGCGTTGAAGGATTCGGAGACCCATATGAGCAGTTCTTC.

The gene calls are TRBV30 and TRBJ2-1; the match to TRBD1 covers 8 bases. CDR1 GTSNPN and CDR2 SVGIG come from the germline V gene (reference sequence). With V trimmed by 4 bases and J by 5 bases, 7 bases remained unmatched. This CDR3 has 14 residues. The CDR3 DNA follows: TGTGCCTGGAACGGACAGGGTAGGGACAATGAGCAGTTCTTC. Encoded protein: CAWNGQGRDNEQFF.